These 10 T cell receptor beta chains share one sample of origin, sequenced in a study of graft-versus-host responses after intestinal transplantation. Antigens for these TCRs are unknown. Using immunoSEQ multiplex PCR, the repertoire was profiled, and TCRdb retains in-frame clones only, with some absent. The top ten hold about 0.19% of the sample, which has about 150,000 clones, roughly 91% seen once. This material consisted of unstimulated CD4+ T cells sorted from spleen or lymph node cells, taken before intestinal transplant. The source of these receptors is a human donor who received an intestinal transplant.

The chain carries TRBV15 and TRBJ1-5; D gene ambiguous. Germline CDR1 and CDR2: LNHNV and YYDKDF (reference sequence). This CDR3 contains 14 residues. V lost 0 bases, J lost 2 bases, and 5 bases lay in between. The CDR3 here is CATSRDGGNQPQHF. The DNA of the CDR3 is TGTGCCACCAGCAGAGATGGAGGCAATCAGCCCCAGCATTTT.

The chain has TRBV4-3 and TRBJ2-3; 7 nucleotides match TRBD1. CDR3 length: 13 amino acids. V was pared by 4 bases and J by 3 bases, with 1 base of the junction left unmatched. Looked up from germline, CDR1 is LGHNA and CDR2 is YSLEER. CDR3 loop: CASSLGQTDTQYF. The CDR3 nucleotides read TGCGCCAGCAGCCTGGGACAGACAGATACGCAGTATTTT.

The genes are TRBV4-3 and TRBJ1-5; a weak D match, TRBD1 (5 bases). CDR1 is LGHNA, CDR2 YSLEER, per germline. The CDR3 spans 16 residues. The V and J ends lost 0 bases and 6 bases respectively, with 15 bases between them. In DNA form, the CDR3 reads TGCGCCAGCAGCCAAGATCGGGGGGGGGTCATTCAGCCCCAGCATTTT. Protein: CASSQDRGGVIQPQHF.

The chain recombines TRBV7-6 with TRBJ2-3, with no clear D. The V end was cut by 1 base, the J end by 5 bases, with 4 bases between. The CDR3 covers 12 residues. CDR1 and CDR2 (germline): SGHVS, FNYEAQ. The CDR3 loop reads CASSLVGDTQYF. The CDR3, as DNA: TGTGCCAGCAGCTTAGTGGGAGATACGCAGTATTTT.

This rearrangement joins TRBV7-6 to TRBJ2-5; no definite D call. With 1 base removed from V and 4 bases from J, the gap between germline ends came to 10 bases. The CDR3 is made up of 14 amino acids. Germline V lookup: CDR1 SGHVS, CDR2 FNYEAQ. This CDR3 reads CASSLVIRGETQYF. The CDR3, as DNA: TGTGCCAGCAGCTTAGTTATCCGTGGAGAGACCCAGTACTTC.

The chain joins TRBV2 to TRBJ2-7; D is unresolved. V lost 9 bases and J 6 bases, leaving 21 bases between the germline ends. There are 14 residues in the CDR3. Germline loops: CDR1 SNHLY, CDR2 FYNNEI. The CDR3 region is CARRPQPISGEQYF. CDR3 sequence (DNA): TGTGCCAGGAGACCACAGCCTATCTCTGGCGAGCAGTACTTC.

The chain couples TRBV7-3 to TRBJ2-2, with D maybe TRBD1 (6 bases). Germline values: CDR1 SGHTA, CDR2 FQGTGA. The V end was cut by 1 base, the J end by 6 bases, with 6 bases between. The length of the CDR3 is 13 residues. CDR3: CASSLKGAGELFF. DNA for the CDR3: TGTGCCAGCAGCTTAAAGGGGGCCGGGGAGCTGTTTTTT.

This clone was found once. This chain joins TRBV7-2 and TRBJ2-3; D is perhaps TRBD1 or TRBD2 (5 bases each). CDR3 length: 18 amino acids. Trimming shortened V by 3 bases and J by 5 bases, and 24 bases separated the two germline ends. The V gene's germline CDR1 is SGHTA and CDR2 FQGNSA. CDR3 in amino acids: CASSFSLSDRSGGDTQYF. The CDR3 DNA is TGTGCCAGCAGCTTTTCTTTGAGCGATAGAAGTGGGGGAGATACGCAGTATTTT.

This clone was seen once. The genes are TRBV10-1 and TRBJ2-3; 9 bases are shared with TRBD2. The CDR3 has 16 amino acids. V lost 2 bases to trimming and J lost 3 bases; unmatched junction nucleotides: 6. CDR1 and CDR2 from the germline V gene are WNHNN and SYGVQD (reference sequence). CDR3: CASSENLAGATDTQYF. As DNA, the CDR3 is TGCGCCAGCAGTGAGAATTTAGCGGGAGCGACAGATACGCAGTATTTT.

This rearrangement joins TRBV28 to TRBJ2-7; D possibly corresponds to TRBD1 (5 bases). The ends were cut back, 5 bases at V and 2 bases at J, with 13 bases in the middle. CDR1 MDHEN and CDR2 SYDVKM come from the germline V gene. The CDR3 contains 14 residues. The CDR3 DNA follows: TGTGCCAGCAGTAGCCAGGGATTACCCTACGAGCAGTACTTC. The encoded protein is CASSSQGLPYEQYF.